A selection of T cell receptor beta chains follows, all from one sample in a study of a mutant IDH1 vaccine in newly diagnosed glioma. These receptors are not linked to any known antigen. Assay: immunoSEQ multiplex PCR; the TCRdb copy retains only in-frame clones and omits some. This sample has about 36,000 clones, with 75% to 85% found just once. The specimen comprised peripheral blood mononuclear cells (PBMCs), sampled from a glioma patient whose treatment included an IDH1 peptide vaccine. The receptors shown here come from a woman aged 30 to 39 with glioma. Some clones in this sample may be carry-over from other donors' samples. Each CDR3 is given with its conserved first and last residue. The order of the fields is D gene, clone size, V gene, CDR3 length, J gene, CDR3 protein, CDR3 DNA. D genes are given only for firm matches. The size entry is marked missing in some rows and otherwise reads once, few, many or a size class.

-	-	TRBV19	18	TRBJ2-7	CASSILRPGTPPSYEQYF	TGTGCCAGTAGTATACTTCGACCCGGGACTCCTCCCTCCTACGAGCAGTACTTC
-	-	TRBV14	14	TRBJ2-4	CASSLRLAKNIQYF	TGTGCCAGCAGCCTACGTCTAGCCAAAAACATTCAGTACTTC
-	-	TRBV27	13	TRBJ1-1	CASSLSPVSEAFF	TGTGCCAGCAGTTTATCTCCCGTTTCTGAAGCTTTCTTT
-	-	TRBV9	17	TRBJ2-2	CASSAYTTSLYTGELFF	TGTGCCAGCAGCGCCTATACTACCAGCCTTTACACCGGGGAGCTGTTTTTT
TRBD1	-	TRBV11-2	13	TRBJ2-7	CASSHDRVYEQYF	TGTGCCAGCAGCCACGACAGGGTCTACGAGCAGTACTTC
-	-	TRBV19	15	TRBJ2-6	CASSIGGSGANVLTF	TGTGCCAGTAGTATAGGGGGGTCTGGGGCCAACGTCCTGACTTTC
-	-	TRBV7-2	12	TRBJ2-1	CASSSRVNEQFF	TGTGCCAGCAGCAGCAGGGTCAATGAGCAGTTCTTC
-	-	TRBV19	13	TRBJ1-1	CASSDSGNTEAFF	TGTGCCAGTAGTGACAGTGGAAACACTGAAGCTTTCTTT
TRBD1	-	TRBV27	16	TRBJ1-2	CASSFSRDRGNYGYTF	TGTGCCAGCAGTTTCTCCCGGGACAGGGGGAACTATGGCTACACCTTC
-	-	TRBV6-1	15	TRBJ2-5	CASSEGGHLGETQYF	TGTGCCAGCAGTGAAGGGGGACACCTTGGAGAGACCCAGTACTTC
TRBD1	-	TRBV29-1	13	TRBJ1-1	CSVQDREWSEAFF	TGCAGCGTTCAAGACAGGGAGTGGAGTGAAGCTTTCTTT
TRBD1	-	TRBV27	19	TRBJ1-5	CASSPSIGTGVRSNQPQHF	TGTGCCAGCAGCCCAAGCATCGGGACAGGAGTTCGTAGCAATCAGCCCCAGCATTTT
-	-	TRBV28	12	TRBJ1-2	CAGSNPNYGYTF	TGTGCCGGAAGCAACCCTAACTATGGCTACACCTTC
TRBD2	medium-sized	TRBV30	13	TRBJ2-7	CAWSVGGMREQYF	TGTGCCTGGAGTGTGGGGGGGATGAGGGAGCAGTACTTC
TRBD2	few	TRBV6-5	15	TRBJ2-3	CASSYSGAGEDTQYF	TGTGCCAGCAGTTACTCGGGAGCGGGAGAGGATACGCAGTATTTT
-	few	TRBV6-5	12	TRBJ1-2	CASGGALYGYTF	TGTGCCAGCGGCGGGGCTCTCTATGGCTACACCTTC
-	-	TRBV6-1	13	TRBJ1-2	CASSLGDRGGYTF	TGTGCCAGCAGTTTAGGGGACCGAGGGGGCTACACCTTC